This TCR beta chain was identified during a study of blood T cell repertoires in COVID-19. Study as a whole: Material from acute and convalescent COVID-19 was sourced from the United States, Italy and Spain. Sources were T cells, B-cell-depleted T cells, or PBMCs; the material itself was cDNA or gDNA.

Methods used by the authors: Amplification from reference gene primers served as the basis for estimated nucleated cell counts. Profiling relied on immunoSEQ multiplex PCR, and the TCRdb table lists in-frame clones only, not all of them. V, J and clone size are taken as reported in that table, and D and trimming were inferred from the DNA itself. The data contain some 180,000 clones, roughly 84% of them seen just once; the ten biggest clones take up roughly 11%. The CDR3 is 13 amino acids. The V segment lost 7 bases and the J segment 4 bases; nucleotides outside the gene matches: 7. Looked up from germline, CDR1 is MGHDK and CDR2 is SYGVNS.

The sequence was collected from a man aged 65-85 years with active or convalescent COVID-19. The chain links TRBV25-1 to TRBJ2-7; TRBD1 agrees at 7 bases. The sequenced material came from peripheral blood. CDR3 sequence: CASNPTGKYEQYF. The DNA for the CDR3 is TGTGCCAGCAACCCGACAGGGAAGTACGAGCAGTACTTC.